The clone carrying this TCR beta chain was seen at least ten times. The CDR3 extends over 14 amino acids. Germline V gene data show CDR1 as SQVTM and CDR2 as ANQGSEA. The trim removed 3 bases at V and 2 bases at J, leaving 1 base unmatched. Each CDR3 protein is one row after TCRdb ran MiXCR on the RACE reads. The sample lists more than 250,000 distinct CDR3 sequences, roughly 8% occurring once. Time point: pre-sensitization, week 0. Documented treatment: therapeutic diphenylcyclopropenone sensitization with weekly scalp DPC. The entry originates in a study of human T cells and chemical hapten exposure.

The V and J genes are TRBV29-1 and TRBJ2-5; 12 bases match TRBD2. The sequence derives from a man aged 18 to 35 with alopecia areata. Some clones in this sample may be carry-over from other donors' samples. The material was whole blood, obtained in connection with sensitization to the hapten diphenylcyclopropenone (DPC). The CDR3 sequence: CSVDGLAGQETQYF. As DNA, the CDR3 is TGCAGCGTTGACGGACTAGCGGGGCAAGAGACCCAGTACTTC.